This T cell receptor (beta chain) was identified during a study of OX40 agonist ivuxolimab in advanced cancers. Study summary: Participants averaged 60 years of age (range about 23 to 90) and were roughly 83% male. Three individuals attained partial responses, comprising one hepatocellular carcinoma case and two cutaneous melanoma cases. Study-wide results and limits: Part of the nonresponder group also had normalized T-cell clonal expansion that was low. Antigen targets of the expanded peripheral T cells went undetermined.

TCRdb's table, derived via immunoSEQ multiplex PCR, lists solely in-frame clones and lacks some. The data hold more than 75,000 clones, with more than 85% observed a single time. Germline-derived CDR1 and CDR2 are MGHRA and YSYEKL. This CDR3 has 14 residues. Trimming stripped 4 bases from V and 4 bases from J, with 10 bases between. A word on this clone: Antigen unknown.

The source of this sequence is an adult with an advanced solid tumor such as melanoma, head and neck, liver or kidney cancer. The sequencing here drew on CD4+ or CD8+ T cells sorted from blood, taken in a trial of the OX40 agonist ivuxolimab. The V gene is TRBV4-1, the J gene TRBJ1-4; D is unclear. CDR3 nucleotides: TGCGCCAGCAGCCCGCCCGGGCGTAATGAAAAACTGTTTTTT. Encoded protein: CASSPPGRNEKLFF.